This record looks at one TCR beta chain sequence and its context. With V trimmed by 3 bases and J by 6 bases, 7 bases remained unmatched. Germline V gene data show CDR1 as SNHLY and CDR2 as FYNNEI. The CDR3 has 15 amino acids. As handled by the study authors: Estimation of nucleated cell counts relied on the amplification of reference gene primers. Profiled with immunoSEQ multiplex PCR; TCRdb holds only in-frame clones, not every one. V, J and clone size derive from that table, while D and trimming were established from the DNA sequence. The table shows about 350,000 clones, with roughly 87% occurring only once. The data belong to a study of blood T cell repertoires in COVID-19. Overall study: Acute-phase and convalescent COVID-19 samples originated in the United States, Italy and Spain.

Patients from Seattle were sampled longitudinally, starting during active infection. This chain connects TRBV2 to TRBJ1-2, with 10 bases matching TRBD1. Sequencing input: peripheral blood. The TCR originated in a woman aged 55-70 years with COVID-19, enrolled during active disease. The CDR3 DNA is TGTGCCAGCAGTGACCAGGGACAGGGGTACAATGGCTACACCTTC. Its protein product is CASSDQGQGYNGYTF.